Here is one T cell receptor (beta chain) with its context. Its antigen remains unidentified. These data originate in a study of cytomegalovirus exposure and HLA in healthy donors. Study results and limitations: When a later analysis compared HLA-associated TCR beta chains with equally common others, the HLA-associated chains turned out to be more clonally expanded and to have lower generation probabilities.

The donors gave bone marrow, and they were healthy. V trimming: 0 bases; J trimming: 6 bases; junction bases outside the gene matches: 7. Per germline, CDR1 MNHEY and CDR2 SVGAGI. The CDR3 is made up of 15 amino acids. The PCR employed 60 Vbeta primers together with 13 Jbeta primers. Using immunoSEQ multiplex PCR, the repertoire was profiled, and TCRdb retains in-frame clones only, with some absent. The sample lists around 190,000 clones, 80% seen once, with under 7.5% in the top ten. Sequencing used PBMCs. The rearrangement joins TRBV6-5 to TRBJ1-2; 7 bases match TRBD1. The receptor comes from a man aged 35 to 55 in good health and CMV-seronegative. Here the CDR3 reads CASSYSRTGGDGYTF. The CDR3 nucleotides read TGTGCCAGCAGTTACTCGAGGACAGGAGGGGATGGCTACACCTTC.